The 28 T cell receptor beta chains listed next were all sequenced from one sample in a study of blood T cell repertoires in COVID-19. Assay: immunoSEQ multiplex PCR; the TCRdb copy retains only in-frame clones and omits some. The table records around 250,000 clones, more than 85% of them present only once. Sequencing input: peripheral blood. The receptors shown here come from a man aged 18 to 29 with active or convalescent COVID-19.

The chain has TRBV5-1 and TRBJ1-1; D is possibly TRBD1 (6 bases). The V end was cut by 2 bases, the J end by 6 bases, with 17 bases between. The V gene's germline CDR1 is SGHRS and CDR2 YFSETQ. The CDR3 is 15 residues long. CDR3 in amino acids: CASSLLAGEGAEAFF. Here the CDR3 DNA reads TGCGCCAGCAGCTTATTAGCAGGGGAAGGCGCTGAAGCTTTCTTT. Variable domain in full (rest from reference TRBV5-1 and TRBJ1-1): KAGVTQTPRYLIKTRGQQVTLSCSPISGHRSVSWYQQTPGQGLQFLFEYFSETQRNKGNFPGRFSGRQFSNSRSEMNVSTLELGDSALYLCASSLLAGEGAEAFFGQGTRLTVV.

The chain is built from TRBV28 and TRBJ1-4; 8 nucleotides line up with TRBD1. The germline V gene encodes CDR1 MDHEN and CDR2 SYDVKM. V shed 6 bases, J shed 14 bases, and the junction held 8 bases outside the gene matches. CDR3 length: 12 amino acids. The CDR3 nucleotides read TGTGCCAGCAGGGGGGACAGGCTTACTCTGTTTTTT. The encoded protein is CASRGDRLTLFF.

The rearrangement links TRBV5-1 to TRBJ2-1, with D possibly matching TRBD1 (6 bases). The germline V gene has CDR1 SGHRS and CDR2 YFSETQ. The V and J ends lost 5 bases and 9 bases respectively, with 15 bases between them. The CDR3 contains 13 residues. For the CDR3, the DNA is TGCGCCAGCAGTTTAAATTCAGGGGTTGAGCAGTTCTTC. It is translated as CASSLNSGVEQFF.

J is TRBJ2-3 and V is TRBV2; 9 positions match TRBD1. This CDR3 has 13 amino acids. CDR1 and CDR2 (germline): SNHLY, FYNNEI. The V segment lost 10 bases and the J segment 5 bases; nucleotides outside the gene matches: 7. CDR3 in amino acids: CAIRTGVGDTQYF. The CDR3 nucleotides are TGTGCCATCAGGACAGGGGTAGGAGATACGCAGTATTTT. Complete variable domain (other parts from reference TRBV2 and TRBJ2-3): EPEVTQTPSHQVTQMGQEVILRCVPISNHLYFYWYRQILGQKVEFLVSFYNNEISEKSEIFDDQFSVERPDGSNFTLKIRSTKLEDSAMYFCAIRTGVGDTQYFGPGTRLTVL.

The chain recombines TRBV5-4 with TRBJ1-2, with D unclear. The germline V and J ends were trimmed by 4 bases and 8 bases, with 9 bases remaining between them. Germline-derived CDR1 and CDR2 are SGHNT and YYREEE (reference sequence). CDR3 size: 11 residues. The CDR3 DNA reads TGTGCCAGCAGCCGCCTAGGCGGCTACACCTTC. Translating it yields CASSRLGGYTF. The whole variable domain, remainder taken from reference TRBV5-4 and TRBJ1-2, is ETGVTQSPTHLIKTRGQQVTLRCSSQSGHNTVSWYQQALGQGPQFIFQYYREEENGRGNFPPRFSGLQFPNYSSELNVNALELDDSALYLCASSRLGGYTFGSGTRLTVV.

The rearrangement links TRBV4-2 to TRBJ1-2; 9 bases agree with TRBD1. The CDR3 is 15 amino acids. J gave up 6 bases and V 0 bases, and 5 bases lay outside the gene matches. CDR1 is LGHNA, CDR2 YNFKEQ, per germline. CDR3 residues: CASSQEGQGVDGYTF. The CDR3 nucleotides read TGTGCCAGCAGCCAAGAGGGACAGGGTGTGGATGGCTACACCTTC.

The chain carries TRBV2 and TRBJ1-5; tentatively, D is TRBD1 (5 bases). The CDR3 spans 12 residues. Germline loops: CDR1 SNHLY, CDR2 FYNNEI. Trimming stripped 8 bases from V and 5 bases from J, with 10 bases between. The CDR3 sequence is CASAWGDQPQHF. The CDR3 DNA is TGTGCCAGCGCTTGGGGGGATCAGCCCCAGCATTTT. Using reference TRBV2 and TRBJ1-5 for the parts outside the CDR3, the full variable domain is EPEVTQTPSHQVTQMGQEVILRCVPISNHLYFYWYRQILGQKVEFLVSFYNNEISEKSEIFDDQFSVERPDGSNFTLKIRSTKLEDSAMYFCASAWGDQPQHFGDGTRLSIL.

A single count supports this clone. The rearrangement links TRBV6-1 to TRBJ2-2; 8 nucleotides agree with TRBD1. This CDR3 comprises 17 residues. Trimming cost V 4 bases and J 6 bases; bases outside gene matches: 13. CDR1 and CDR2 from the germline V gene are MNHNS and SASEGT. CDR3 protein: CASSALGQGILSGELFF. CDR3 nucleotide sequence: TGTGCCAGCAGTGCCTTAGGACAGGGTATTCTCTCCGGGGAGCTGTTTTTT.

The CDR3 sequence is CASGTRTSGVNEQFF. The DNA of the CDR3 is TGTGCCAGCGGTACTAGGACTAGCGGGGTCAATGAGCAGTTCTTC. The rearrangement links TRBV4-2 to TRBJ2-1; TRBD2 agrees at 12 bases. The J segment lost 6 bases and the V segment lost 8 bases, leaving 8 bases of the junction unmatched. Looked up from germline, CDR1 is LGHNA and CDR2 is YNFKEQ. CDR3 length equals 15 residues.

The rearrangement joins TRBV2 to TRBJ2-4, with a tentative D call TRBD2 (5 bases). Germline CDR1 reads SNHLY; CDR2 reads FYNNEI. The CDR3 length is 14 residues. V lost 2 bases and J lost 9, with 14 bases in between. CDR3 region: CASSERRARRIQYF. DNA of the CDR3: TGTGCCAGCAGTGAACGGCGGGCAAGGCGCATTCAGTACTTC.

This sequence joins TRBV24-1 and TRBJ2-7, with 7 bases fitting TRBD1. J gave up 6 bases and V 3 bases, and 4 bases lay outside the gene matches. The CDR3 runs to 13 residues. In germline, CDR1 is KGHDR, CDR2 SFDVKD. The CDR3 here is CATSDIGQAEQYF. CDR3 in DNA: TGTGCCACCAGTGATATTGGACAGGCCGAGCAGTACTTC.

The gene calls are TRBV24-1 and TRBJ1-1; 7 nucleotides agree with TRBD1. V gave up 7 bases and J gave up 11 bases; unmatched junction bases: 12. The CDR3 runs to 13 residues. Germline V gene sequence: CDR1 KGHDR, CDR2 SFDVKD. This CDR3 reads CATRRDSASEAFF. The CDR3 DNA reads TGTGCCACCAGGCGGGACAGTGCCTCAGAGGCTTTCTTT.

V and J are TRBV25-1 and TRBJ2-5; 8 positions match TRBD1. Germline V gene data show CDR1 as MGHDK and CDR2 as SYGVNS. V gave up 6 bases and J gave up 5 bases; unmatched junction bases: 11. This CDR3 has 15 residues. The chain's CDR3 is CASRAGTGSSETQYF. CDR3 in DNA: TGTGCCAGCAGAGCCGGGACAGGTAGTAGTGAGACCCAGTACTTC.

Of note for this clone: This sample includes further DNA sequences coding for the same CDR3. V is TRBV5-1 and J is TRBJ2-3; 7 bases map to TRBD1. Trimming at V came to 4 bases and at J to 1 base, leaving 3 bases not matched to a gene. Germline CDR1 SGHRS, CDR2 YFSETQ. There are 14 residues in the CDR3. The DNA of the CDR3 is TGCGCCAGCAGCCCTGGACAGGGCACAGATACGCAGTATTTT. Translating it yields CASSPGQGTDTQYF.

The chain carries TRBV19 and TRBJ1-1; TRBD1 agrees at 7 bases. The ends lost 4 bases at V and 0 bases at J; junction bases unmatched: 8. The CDR3 loop spans 16 amino acids. Per the germline V gene, CDR1 is LNHDA and CDR2 is SQIVND (reference sequence). The CDR3 region has the DNA TGTGCCAGTAGTACTCCAGGGGGGTCCATGAACACTGAAGCTTTCTTT. Translating gives CASSTPGGSMNTEAFF.

V usage is TRBV3-1 (or the pseudogene TRBV3-2) and J usage is TRBJ2-3; D call uncertain. Per germline, CDR1 LGHDT and CDR2 YNNKEL (reference sequence). The CDR3 sequence is 12 residues long. V shed 1 base and J shed 8 bases, with 7 bases lying between them. The CDR3 coding sequence is TGTGCCAGCAGCCAAGGTGTGAGTACGCAGTATTTT. Translated: CASSQGVSTQYF.

The rearrangement joins TRBV6-5 to TRBJ1-6; 8 bases align to TRBD1. CDR3 length equals 16 residues. CDR1 and CDR2 from the germline V gene are MNHEY and SVGAGI. J was trimmed by 5 bases and V by 3 bases; bases with no gene match: 6. The CDR3 sequence is CASSYDRTGNNSPLHF. CDR3 DNA: TGTGCCAGCAGTTATGATCGGACAGGGAATAATTCACCCCTCCACTTT.

The chain uses TRBV28 and TRBJ1-3; D not certain. Germline CDR1 is MDHEN and CDR2 is SYDVKM. The CDR3 has 14 amino acids. Trimming removed 5 bases at V and 0 bases at J, with 8 bases between. DNA of the CDR3: TGTGCCAGCAGTCCCCCGAGCTCTGGAAACACCATATATTTT. This gives the protein CASSPPSSGNTIYF.

The rearrangement uses TRBV3-1 (or the pseudogene TRBV3-2) and TRBJ2-7, with D perhaps TRBD1 (5 bases). The CDR3 consists of 13 residues. Germline V gene sequence: CDR1 LGHDT, CDR2 YNNKEL (reference sequence). With 1 base removed from V and 5 bases from J, the gap between germline ends came to 9 bases. The CDR3 nucleotides read TGTGCCAGCAGCCAAGGCAGGGCCAACGAGCAGTACTTC. It encodes CASSQGRANEQYF.

The chain joins TRBV18 to TRBJ2-5, with 9 nucleotides matching TRBD1. CDR3 length: 16 residues. From germline, CDR1 is KGHSH and CDR2 LQKENI. Trimming at V came to 4 bases and at J to 4 bases, leaving 10 bases not matched to a gene. The CDR3 is CASSLARDRVGETQYF. CDR3 in DNA: TGTGCCAGCTCACTTGCCCGGGACAGGGTAGGAGAGACCCAGTACTTC.

The V and J genes are TRBV6-1 and TRBJ1-2; maybe TRBD1 (6 bases). The germline V gene has CDR1 MNHNS and CDR2 SASEGT. This CDR3 spans 13 amino acids. V lost 3 bases to trimming and J lost 8 bases, with 13 bases between them. The CDR3 sequence is CASSEGRGGGYTF. Written as DNA, the CDR3 is TGTGCCAGCAGTGAGGGGAGGGGGGGAGGCTACACCTTC.

The chain combines TRBV3-1 (or the pseudogene TRBV3-2) with TRBJ2-7, with D unclear. Germline V gene sequence: CDR1 LGHDT, CDR2 YNNKEL (reference sequence). Trimming removed 1 base from V and 10 bases from J, with 8 bases in between. The CDR3 has 11 residues. The CDR3 coding sequence is TGTGCCAGCAGCCAAGGACAAGGACAGTACTTC. It yields the protein CASSQGQGQYF.

V gene TRBV28 combines with J gene TRBJ2-7; D is unresolved. The V gene's germline CDR1 is MDHEN and CDR2 SYDVKM. This CDR3 is built from 12 residues. V was cut by 5 bases and J by 5 bases, with 10 bases left in between. The CDR3 sequence: CASSPSRDEQYF. The CDR3, as DNA: TGTGCCAGCAGTCCGTCCCGGGACGAGCAGTACTTC.

This clone showed up just a few times. V gene TRBV6-2 or TRBV6-3 combines with J gene TRBJ2-7; D is possibly TRBD1 (6 bases). The germline CDR1 and CDR2 sequences are MNHEY and SVGEGT. Trimming removed 0 bases from V and 11 bases from J, with 11 bases in between. The CDR3 is 12 amino acids. CDR3 sequence: CASSYSTGQEYF. DNA for the CDR3: TGTGCCAGCAGTTACTCGACAGGTCAAGAGTACTTC.

The chain joins TRBV29-1 to TRBJ2-7; D remains ambiguous. Germline V CDR1 and CDR2: SQVTM, ANQGSEA. Between the trimmed V and J ends, which lost 6 bases and 2 bases, there was a span of 14 bases. The CDR3 length is 13 residues. CDR3 nucleotide sequence: TGCAGCGTGACGGTCCACAGCCCCTACGAGCAGTACTTC. It specifies CSVTVHSPYEQYF.

V gene TRBV25-1 combines with J gene TRBJ1-2; D uncertain. Germline-derived CDR1 and CDR2 are MGHDK and SYGVNS. This CDR3 region has 13 residues. V gave up 5 bases and J gave up 8 bases, with 15 bases separating them. The CDR3 coding sequence is TGTGCCAGCAGTCCTAGTACGGTCATGGGCTACACCTTC. It translates to CASSPSTVMGYTF.

The V and J genes are TRBV7-9 and TRBJ2-7, with a possible D match to TRBD1 (7 bases). CDR3 length: 17 residues. CDR1 is SEHNR and CDR2 is FQNEAQ in the germline V gene (reference sequence). V was cut by 4 bases and J by 1 base, with 20 bases left in between. The CDR3 DNA follows: TGTGCCAGCAGCTCGGATACCAAACAGGGGAGGTCCTACGAGCAGTACTTC. Its protein is CASSSDTKQGRSYEQYF.

The gene calls are TRBV11-3 and TRBJ1-2, with 8 positions matching TRBD1. The CDR3 is 16 amino acids. J was trimmed by 4 bases and V by 5 bases; bases with no gene match: 12. CDR1 is SGHNT, CDR2 YENEEA, per germline. The CDR3 loop is CASSRGTGTGFYGYTF. CDR3 in DNA: TGTGCCAGCAGCAGAGGGACGGGGACAGGCTTCTATGGCTACACCTTC. Using reference TRBV11-3 and TRBJ1-2 for the parts outside the CDR3, the full variable domain is EAGVVQSPRYKIIEKKQPVAFWCNPISGHNTLYWYLQNLGQGPELLIRYENEEAVDDSQLPKDRFSAERLKGVDSTLKIQPAELGDSAVYLCASSRGTGTGFYGYTFGSGTRLTVV.